The 6 T cell receptor beta chains given below trace back to one sample, sequenced in a study of T cell responses to AZD1222 COVID-19 vaccine. Clones were sequenced by immunoSEQ multiplex PCR, and TCRdb holds only the in-frame ones, with some missing. This sample yields around 150,000 clones, of which approximately 90% are seen a single time; under 4.5% belongs to the top ten. The input for sequencing was peripheral blood, taken 28 days after the second AZD1222 dose. These receptors were taken from an adult who received the AZD1222 COVID-19 vaccine.

CDR3 sequence: CASSPRGLNTGELFF. DNA of the CDR3: TGCGCCAGCAGCCCGCGGGGGCTCAACACCGGGGAGCTGTTTTTT. The chain joins TRBV5-1 to TRBJ2-2, with D perhaps matching TRBD2 (7 bases). Trimming cost V 4 bases and J 2 bases, with 12 bases left between them. The CDR3 covers 15 residues. CDR1 SGHRS and CDR2 YFSETQ come from the germline V gene.

The chain has TRBV15 and TRBJ1-2, with a weak D call TRBD1 (6 bases). The V gene's germline CDR1 is LNHNV and CDR2 YYDKDF (reference sequence). The CDR3 is 15 residues long. The V gene lost 0 bases and the J gene lost 4 bases, with 12 bases spanning the gap. The CDR3 here is CATSRDRWDIYGYTF. DNA of the CDR3: TGTGCCACCAGCAGAGATCGATGGGACATCTATGGCTACACCTTC.

V gene TRBV5-1 combines with J gene TRBJ2-7; D is uncertain. Trimming stripped 3 bases from V and 1 base from J, with 11 bases between. The CDR3 contains 14 residues. Germline V lookup: CDR1 SGHRS, CDR2 YFSETQ. The CDR3, as DNA: TGCGCCAGCAGCTCCTCGGGTGGTTCCTACGAGCAGTACTTC. Its translation: CASSSSGGSYEQYF.

This clone was found a few times. The CDR3 DNA follows: TGCGCCAGCAGCCAAGGAGTGACTAGCGGTCCGGGGGAGCAGTACTTC. This translates into CASSQGVTSGPGEQYF. The chain is built from TRBV4-1 and TRBJ2-7; 9 bases agree with TRBD2. The ends lost 1 base at V and 7 bases at J; junction bases unmatched: 11. Germline V gene sequence: CDR1 MGHRA, CDR2 YSYEKL. The CDR3 has 16 amino acids.

The genes are TRBV25-1 and TRBJ2-3, with TRBD2 matching 8 bases. V shed 5 bases, J shed 5 bases, and the junction held 9 bases outside the gene matches. CDR1 and CDR2 (germline): MGHDK, SYGVNS. This CDR3 contains 15 residues. The CDR3 here is CASSTYGRARDTQYF. The DNA of the CDR3 is TGTGCCAGCAGTACATACGGGAGGGCAAGAGATACGCAGTATTTT.

The genes are TRBV6-5 and TRBJ2-3, with 7 positions matching TRBD2. The J segment lost 7 bases and the V segment lost 2 bases, leaving 9 bases of the junction unmatched. The CDR3 is 15 amino acids. The germline gives CDR1 MNHEY, CDR2 SVGAGI. The CDR3 DNA is TGTGCCAGCAGTTACGGGCGGGAGCCAACACATACGCAGTATTTT. The encoded protein is CASSYGREPTHTQYF.